The clone carrying this TCR beta chain has just a few counts. No antigen is known for it. This sample is drawn from a study of cytomegalovirus exposure and HLA in healthy donors. Regarding the study as a whole: Some 17,000 TCR beta sequences were associated with HLA alleles at 0.05 false discovery rate in a later analysis.

PCR involved 60 Vbeta and 13 Jbeta primers. Assay used: immunoSEQ multiplex PCR; TCRdb lists only in-frame clones, some missing. The repertoire has about 160,000 clones, 70% to 90% of them found once; the top ten carry 2% to 2.5%. The CDR3 totals 20 residues. Germline CDR1 is MNHEY and CDR2 is SMNVEV (reference sequence). The V segment lost 0 bases and the J segment 0 bases; nucleotides outside the gene matches: 11. The specimen was PBMCs. The rearrangement uses TRBV27 and TRBJ1-5, with TRBD1 identical over 10 bases. The receptor was isolated from a man aged 18 to 29 in good health and CMV-seropositive. The CDR3: CASSLSATGGGFYSNQPQHF. In DNA form, the CDR3 reads TGTGCCAGCAGTTTATCCGCGACAGGGGGCGGGTTCTATAGCAATCAGCCCCAGCATTTT.